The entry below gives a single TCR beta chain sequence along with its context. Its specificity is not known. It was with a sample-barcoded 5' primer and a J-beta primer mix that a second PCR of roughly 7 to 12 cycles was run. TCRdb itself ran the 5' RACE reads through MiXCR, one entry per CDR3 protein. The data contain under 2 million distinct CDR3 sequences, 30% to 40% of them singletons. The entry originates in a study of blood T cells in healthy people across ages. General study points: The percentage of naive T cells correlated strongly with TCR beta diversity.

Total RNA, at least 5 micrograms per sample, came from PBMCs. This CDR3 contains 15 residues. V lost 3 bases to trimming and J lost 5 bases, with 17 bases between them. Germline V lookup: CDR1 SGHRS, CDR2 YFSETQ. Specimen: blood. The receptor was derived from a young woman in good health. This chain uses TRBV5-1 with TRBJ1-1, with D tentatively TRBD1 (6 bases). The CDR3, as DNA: TGCGCCAGCAGCTCAGTGACAGGAGCGGGGACTGAAGCTTTCTTT. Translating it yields CASSSVTGAGTEAFF.